The rows below give T cell receptor beta chains drawn from one sample of a study of blood T cell repertoires in COVID-19. Sequencing used immunoSEQ multiplex PCR; TCRdb keeps in-frame clones, though not all of them. In the table there are about 270,000 clones, 85% to 90% of which are singletons. The material sequenced was PBMCs or T cells enriched from blood (not recorded which). Receptors were obtained from a woman in her 30s with acute COVID-19. Both conserved end residues are part of each CDR3. The D gene is left open where the match is weak. Size tells how often a clone was seen (once, few, many) or the class of an expanded clone, and some rows leave it out.

d_call j_call v_call clone_size cdr3_aa cdr3_nt
- TRBJ1-1 TRBV5-4 - CASSLAPRGTEAFF TGTGCCAGCAGCTTGGCCCCCAGGGGAACTGAAGCTTTCTTT
- TRBJ2-5 TRBV7-9 - CASSRPGEYGETQYF TGTGCCAGCAGCCGTCCGGGAGAATACGGAGAGACCCAGTACTTC
- TRBJ2-1 TRBV10-1 - CASSESRAATYNEQFF TGCGCCAGCAGTGAGTCGAGGGCGGCAACCTACAATGAGCAGTTCTTC
TRBD2 TRBJ2-1 TRBV4-1 - CASSQESSGVIQEVF TGCGCCAGCAGCCAAGAGTCTAGCGGGGTGATCCAAGAGGTCTTC
TRBD1 TRBJ2-7 TRBV19 - CASSPPDRAPNEQYF TGTGCCAGTAGCCCCCCGGACAGGGCCCCCAACGAGCAGTACTTC
TRBD2 TRBJ2-7 TRBV28 few CASSLSSGVSYEQYF TGTGCCAGCAGTTTATCCAGCGGGGTATCCTACGAGCAGTACTTC
- TRBJ1-5 TRBV5-1 - CASSLEAGYQPQHF TGCGCCAGCAGCTTGGAGGCAGGGTATCAGCCCCAGCATTTT
- TRBJ2-1 TRBV28 - CASSLARDLSYNEQFF TGTGCCAGCAGTTTAGCGCGGGATCTCTCCTACAATGAGCAGTTCTTC
TRBD1 TRBJ2-7 TRBV24-1 - CATSSGQGLGEQYF TGTGCCACCAGTTCGGGACAGGGACTTGGGGAGCAGTACTTC
TRBD1 TRBJ2-7 TRBV5-1 - CASSWGQGTYEQYF TGCGCCAGCAGCTGGGGACAGGGCACCTACGAGCAGTACTTC
- TRBJ2-1 TRBV2 - CAGTLEGPYNEQFF TGTGCCGGAACACTGGAGGGCCCCTACAATGAGCAGTTCTTC
- TRBJ2-7 TRBV5-1 few CASSLSRVGYEQYF TGCGCCAGCAGCTTGAGCAGGGTTGGCTACGAGCAGTACTTC
- TRBJ2-7 TRBV10-3 - CAITDGGEQYF TGTGCCATCACCGACGGGGGCGAGCAGTACTTC
- TRBJ2-3 TRBV5-1 - CASSLAVTDTQYF TGCGCCAGCAGCTTGGCCGTGACAGATACGCAGTATTTT
TRBD2 TRBJ2-6 TRBV5-1 - CASSPLAARTGLAGDPGANVLTF TGCGCCAGCAGCCCTTTGGCAGCCCGGACGGGACTAGCGGGAGACCCTGGGGCCAACGTCCTGACTTTC
- TRBJ1-1 TRBV2 - CASSENSWNTEAFF TGTGCCAGCAGTGAAAACAGTTGGAACACTGAAGCTTTCTTT
- TRBJ1-2 TRBV5-6 - CASSPGDYGYTF TGTGCCAGCAGCCCTGGAGACTATGGCTACACCTTC
- TRBJ2-6 TRBV5-5 - CASSAATGANVLTF TGTGCCAGCAGCGCTGCTACTGGGGCCAACGTCCTGACTTTC
TRBD1 TRBJ1-1 TRBV5-1 - CASSSQGANTEAFF TGCGCCAGCAGCTCACAGGGGGCGAACACTGAAGCTTTCTTT
- TRBJ1-5 TRBV5-3 - CARSLGGIDQPQHF TGTGCCAGAAGTTTAGGGGGAATAGATCAGCCCCAGCATTTT
- TRBJ1-2 TRBV4-1 - CASSQDWSGQFVREYGYTF TGCGCCAGCAGCCAAGATTGGTCTGGACAGTTCGTTCGTGAGTATGGCTACACCTTC
TRBD2 TRBJ2-1 TRBV7-6 - CASSFPGLAGPEVANEQFF TGTGCCAGCAGCTTTCCGGGACTAGCGGGACCCGAGGTGGCGAATGAGCAGTTCTTC
- TRBJ1-5 TRBV29-1 - CSVGGGSQPQHF TGCAGCGTTGGGGGGGGTTCGCAGCCCCAGCATTTT
TRBD2 TRBJ2-1 TRBV25-1 - CATRGGLALTDFNEQFF TGTGCCACGAGGGGGGGACTAGCACTTACCGACTTCAATGAGCAGTTCTTC
- TRBJ2-5 TRBV7-2 - CASSLRRRQETQYF TGTGCCAGCAGCCTTCGGCGCAGGCAAGAGACCCAGTACTTC
TRBD1 TRBJ1-5 TRBV5-1 - CASSAGTGDGNQPQHF TGCGCCAGCAGCGCGGGGACAGGGGATGGCAATCAGCCCCAGCATTTT